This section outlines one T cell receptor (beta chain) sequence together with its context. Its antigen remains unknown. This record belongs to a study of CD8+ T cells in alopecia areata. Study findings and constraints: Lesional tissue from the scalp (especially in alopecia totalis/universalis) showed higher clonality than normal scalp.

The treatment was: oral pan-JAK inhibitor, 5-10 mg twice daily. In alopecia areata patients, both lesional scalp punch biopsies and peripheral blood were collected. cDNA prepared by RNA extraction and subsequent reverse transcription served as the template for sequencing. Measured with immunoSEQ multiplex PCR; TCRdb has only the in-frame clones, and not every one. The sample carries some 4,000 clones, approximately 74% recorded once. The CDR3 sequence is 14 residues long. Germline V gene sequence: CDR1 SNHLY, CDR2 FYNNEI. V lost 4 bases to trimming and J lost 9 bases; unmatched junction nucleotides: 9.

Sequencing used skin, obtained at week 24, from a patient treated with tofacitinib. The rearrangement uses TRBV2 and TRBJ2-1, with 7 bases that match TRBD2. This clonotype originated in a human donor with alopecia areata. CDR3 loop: CASSAESSGSEQFF. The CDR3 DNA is TGTGCCAGCAGTGCCGAGTCTAGCGGAAGTGAGCAGTTCTTC. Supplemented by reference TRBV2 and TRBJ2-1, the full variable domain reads EPEVTQTPSHQVTQMGQEVILRCVPISNHLYFYWYRQILGQKVEFLVSFYNNEISEKSEIFDDQFSVERPDGSNFTLKIRSTKLEDSAMYFCASSAESSGSEQFFGPGTRLTVL.